Below, 13 T cell receptor beta chains from the same sample are listed, as sequenced in a study of blood T cell repertoires in COVID-19. Some clones are missing from TCRdb's copy, which holds only in-frame ones; the method was immunoSEQ multiplex PCR. The repertoire holds about 190,000 clones, more than 75% seen once, with 4% to 5.5% in the top ten. Sequencing used peripheral blood. The receptors derive from a human donor in a cohort sampled during active COVID-19.

The V gene is TRBV7-9, the J gene TRBJ2-5; D ambiguous. The V and J ends lost 6 bases and 1 base respectively, with 6 bases between them. The length of the CDR3 is 12 residues. CDR1 is SEHNR, CDR2 FQNEAQ, per germline (reference sequence). This CDR3 is CASRPVQETQYF. The CDR3 region has the DNA TGTGCCAGCAGACCGGTCCAAGAGACCCAGTACTTC.

CDR3 nucleotides: TGTGCCAGCAGTTACTCCCTGAGCCTCTCTGGGAACACTGAAGCTTTCTTT. It is translated as CASSYSLSLSGNTEAFF. This chain uses TRBV6-2 or TRBV6-3 with TRBJ1-1; D not resolved. The germline V gene has CDR1 MNHEY and CDR2 SVGEGT. CDR3 length: 17 amino acids. V gave up 0 bases and J gave up 1 base, with 15 bases separating them.

This clone showed up many times. V is TRBV19 and J is TRBJ2-3, with 8 bases fitting TRBD2. CDR1 is LNHDA and CDR2 is SQIVND in the germline V gene (reference sequence). V gave up 6 bases and J gave up 6 bases; unmatched junction bases: 11. CDR3 size: 15 residues. The CDR3 loop reads CASSHLTGGEDTQYF. CDR3 bases: TGTGCCAGTAGCCATTTGACGGGAGGGGAGGATACGCAGTATTTT. Filled out from reference TRBV19 and TRBJ2-3, the complete variable domain reads DGGITQSPKYLFRKEGQNVTLSCEQNLNHDAMYWYRQDPGQGLRLIYYSQIVNDFQKGDIAEGYSVSREKKESFPLTVTSAQKNPTAFYLCASSHLTGGEDTQYFGPGTRLTVL.

The chain employs TRBV6-5 and TRBJ1-5; 7 bases fit TRBD1. V gave up 4 bases and J gave up 5 bases; unmatched junction bases: 8. The CDR3 consists of 15 residues. Germline-derived CDR1 and CDR2 are MNHEY and SVGAGI. The CDR3 is CASSLTGAVYQPQHF. In nucleotides, the CDR3 is TGTGCCAGCAGTTTAACAGGGGCGGTGTATCAGCCCCAGCATTTT.

The V call is TRBV7-8, the J call TRBJ1-5; D is undetermined. Germline-derived CDR1 and CDR2 are SGHVS and FQNEAQ. The CDR3 consists of 13 residues. V lost 1 base and J lost 6, with 7 bases in between. Written as DNA, the CDR3 is TGTGCCAGCAGCTTAGGGGAGGTTCAGCCCCAGCATTTT. Residues: CASSLGEVQPQHF.

This sequence joins TRBV5-1 and TRBJ2-1, with D possibly matching TRBD2 (5 bases). The CDR3 runs 14 residues. V lost 0 bases and J 7 bases, leaving 11 bases between the germline ends. Germline V CDR1 and CDR2: SGHRS, YFSETQ. The CDR3 nucleotides are TGCGCCAGCAGCTTGGCGACGACTAATAATGAGCAGTTCTTC. Translating it yields CASSLATTNNEQFF.

V is TRBV2 and J is TRBJ2-7, with 9 bases aligning to TRBD2. Germline lookup yields CDR1 SNHLY and CDR2 FYNNEI. The ends lost 0 bases at V and 6 bases at J; junction bases unmatched: 9. This CDR3 contains 16 residues. DNA for the CDR3: TGTGCCAGCAGTGAAGCGTGGCGGGAGGGCCTTTCCGAGCAGTACTTC. This gives the protein CASSEAWREGLSEQYF.

This clone has only one observation. The rearrangement links TRBV3-1 (or the pseudogene TRBV3-2) to TRBJ1-4, with 7 bases that match TRBD1. CDR3 length: 13 amino acids. Looked up from germline, CDR1 is LGHDT and CDR2 is YNNKEL (reference sequence). Losses at the gene ends were 10 bases for V and 6 bases for J; bases not matched to a gene: 8. CDR3 sequence: CATETGWDEKLFF. As DNA, the CDR3 is TGTGCCACCGAGACAGGGTGGGATGAAAAACTGTTTTTT.

The chain couples TRBV21-1 to TRBJ2-7; the table's TRBD1 call for D was not verified on the DNA. TRBV21-1 constitutes a pseudogene. This CDR3 spans 14 amino acids. CDR3 in DNA: TGTGCCAGCAGCACCCGGGACAGGGGTCACGAGCAGTACTTC. Amino acid sequence: CASSTRDRGHEQYF.

J is TRBJ2-2 and V is TRBV28; TRBD1 might be the D (6 bases). The CDR3 totals 16 residues. The germline V gene encodes CDR1 MDHEN and CDR2 SYDVKM. Trimming shortened V by 4 bases and J by 9 bases, and 21 bases separated the two germline ends. The CDR3 here is CASSWYSGQRTRELFF. The CDR3 DNA reads TGTGCCAGCAGTTGGTACAGCGGACAGAGGACCCGGGAGCTGTTTTTT. Combining the CDR3 with reference TRBV28 and TRBJ2-2 gives the whole variable domain DVKVTQSSRYLVKRTGEKVFLECVQDMDHENMFWYRQDPGLGLRLIYFSYDVKMKEKGDIPEGYSVSREKKERFSLILESASTNQTSMYLCASSWYSGQRTRELFFGEGSRLTVL.

This clone was recorded once. The V gene is TRBV9, the J gene TRBJ1-3, with a tentative D call TRBD1 (6 bases). The CDR3 covers 15 residues. Germline V lookup: CDR1 SGDLS, CDR2 YYNGEE. Trimming removed 0 bases from V and 0 bases from J, with 7 bases in between. CDR3 DNA: TGTGCCAGCAGCGTAGAGGGGGACTCTGGAAACACCATATATTTT. Amino acid sequence: CASSVEGDSGNTIYF.

The rearrangement uses TRBV5-5 and TRBJ2-7; the match to TRBD1 covers 8 bases. V trimming: 3 bases; J trimming: 5 bases; junction bases outside the gene matches: 7. The V gene's germline CDR1 is SGHKS and CDR2 YYEKEE (reference sequence). This CDR3 spans 14 amino acids. The DNA of the CDR3 is TGTGCCAGCAGCTCAGGACAGGGACTCCACGAGCAGTACTTC. Its protein product is CASSSGQGLHEQYF.

The V call is TRBV12-5, the J call TRBJ1-1, with TRBD1 as a possible D gene (5 bases). Germline lookup yields CDR1 LGHNT and CDR2 FRNRAP. Between the trimmed V and J ends, which lost 1 base and 4 bases, there was a span of 7 bases. This CDR3 is built from 13 residues. The CDR3: CASGLGRGTEAFF. The DNA of the CDR3 is TGTGCTAGTGGTTTGGGTAGGGGCACTGAAGCTTTCTTT. Looking up the rest from reference TRBV12-5 and TRBJ1-1 gives the full variable domain: DARVTQTPRHKVTEMGQEVTMRCQPILGHNTVFWYRQTMMQGLELLAYFRNRAPLDDSGMPKDRFSAEMPDATLATLKIQPSEPRDSAVYFCASGLGRGTEAFFGQGTRLTVV.